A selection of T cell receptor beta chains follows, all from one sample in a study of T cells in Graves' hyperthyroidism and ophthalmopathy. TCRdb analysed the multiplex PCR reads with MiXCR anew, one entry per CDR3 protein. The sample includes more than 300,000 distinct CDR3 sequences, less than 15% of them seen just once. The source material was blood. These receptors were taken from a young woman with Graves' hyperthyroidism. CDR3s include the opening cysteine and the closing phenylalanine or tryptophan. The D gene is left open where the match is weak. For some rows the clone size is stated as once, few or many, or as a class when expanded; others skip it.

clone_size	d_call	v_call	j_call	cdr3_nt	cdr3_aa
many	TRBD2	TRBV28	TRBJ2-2	TGTGCCAGCAGTTCCGGGGGAGTCGGGACTAGCGGGGGGAACACCGGGGAGCTGTTTTTT	CASSSGGVGTSGGNTGELFF
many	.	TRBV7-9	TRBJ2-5	TGTGCCAGCAGCGGGACGGAGGATCAAGAGACCCAGTACTTC	CASSGTEDQETQYF
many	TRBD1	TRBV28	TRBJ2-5	TGTGCCACCATGACAGGGTCTCACAGCGGACAAGAGACCCAGTACTTC	CATMTGSHSGQETQYF
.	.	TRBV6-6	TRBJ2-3	TGTGCCAGCAGTTACCGGGGGGCAAAAGATGCGCAGTATTTT	CASSYRGAKDAQYF
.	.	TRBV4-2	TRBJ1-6	TGTGCCAGCAGCCAAGTCACAGAGAATTCACCCCTCCACTTT	CASSQVTENSPLHF
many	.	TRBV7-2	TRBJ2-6	TGTGCCAGCCGGCGGGGACTCCTGATCTCTGGGGCCAACGTCCTGACTTTC	CASRRGLLISGANVLTF
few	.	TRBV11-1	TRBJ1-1	TGTGCCAGCAGGAATTTGAACACTGAAGCTTTCTTT	CASRNLNTEAFF
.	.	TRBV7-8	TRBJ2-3	TGTGCCAGCATACTGGTAGATACGCAGTATTTT	CASILVDTQYF
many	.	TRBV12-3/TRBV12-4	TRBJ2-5	TGTGCCAGCAGTTTATCCTCGAGGGAGACCCAGTACTTC	CASSLSSRETQYF
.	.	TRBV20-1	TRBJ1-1	TGCAGTGTTAGAGATACCAGAGGTACTGAAGCTTTCTTT	CSVRDTRGTEAFF
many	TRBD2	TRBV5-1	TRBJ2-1	TGCGCCAGCAGCTCGGGACTAGCGGGGGGAATTGAGCAGTTCTTC	CASSSGLAGGIEQFF
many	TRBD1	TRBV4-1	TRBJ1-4	TGCGCCAGCAGCCTTCACTTAACAACAGGGGGGAAACTGTTTTTT	CASSLHLTTGGKLFF
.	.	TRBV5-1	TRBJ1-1	TGCGCCAGCAGCACCCCCGAGGGCACTGAAGCTTTCTTT	CASSTPEGTEAFF
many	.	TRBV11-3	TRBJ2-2	TGTGCCAGCAGCTTAGGACAGCCAATGGGCGGGGAGCTGTTTTTT	CASSLGQPMGGELFF
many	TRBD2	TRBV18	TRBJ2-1	TGTGCCAGCTCACCCTCTAGCGGGAGGCTACAGTTCTTC	CASSPSSGRLQFF
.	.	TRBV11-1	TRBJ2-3	TGTGCCAGCAGCGTGGGGCCATCACAGGATACGCAGTATTTT	CASSVGPSQDTQYF
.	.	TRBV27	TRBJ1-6	TGTGCCAGCGGTTCTGAGGGCGTAGGTAATTCACCCCTCCACTTT	CASGSEGVGNSPLHF
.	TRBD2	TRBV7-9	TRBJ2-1	TGTGCCAGCAGCGCGATAACTAGCGGGGGGTACAATGAGCAGTTCTTC	CASSAITSGGYNEQFF
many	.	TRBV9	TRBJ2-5	TGTGCCAGCAGCGGACGGGACCCGCAAGAGACCCAGTACTTC	CASSGRDPQETQYF
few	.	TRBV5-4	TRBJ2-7	TGTGCCAGCACCCTCGGCGGGTCGGGGGGCGCCTACGAGCAGTACTTC	CASTLGGSGGAYEQYF
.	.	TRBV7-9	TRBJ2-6	TGTGCCAGCAGCCCCGCTGGGAGGAGGGGGCGTAGAGTCTCTGGGGCCAACGTCCTGACTTTC	CASSPAGRRGRRVSGANVLTF
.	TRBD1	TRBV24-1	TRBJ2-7	TGTGCCACCAGTAGGGACAGTTACGAGCGGTACTTC	CATSRDSYERYF
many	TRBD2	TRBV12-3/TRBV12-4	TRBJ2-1	TGTGCCAGCACCACCACTAGCGGGGGACGAAATGAGCAGTTCTTC	CASTTTSGGRNEQFF
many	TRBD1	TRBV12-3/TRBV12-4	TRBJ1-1	TGTGCCAGCAGCGCGGGACAGATCACTGAAGCTTTCTTT	CASSAGQITEAFF
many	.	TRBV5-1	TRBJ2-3	TGCGCCAGCAGCCCAGACGGACACGTCGAGCAGTATTTT	CASSPDGHVEQYF
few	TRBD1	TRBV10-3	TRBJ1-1	TGTGCCATCACAAGTGAGGACAGGGCCTCCCCTGAAGCTTTCTTT	CAITSEDRASPEAFF
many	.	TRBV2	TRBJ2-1	TGTGCCAGCAGTTTTGGAGGACACGTCAATGAGCAGTTCTTC	CASSFGGHVNEQFF
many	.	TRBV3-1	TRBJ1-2	TGTGCCAGCAGCCAAGATCCGCAGGCCGATGGCGGCTACACCTTC	CASSQDPQADGGYTF
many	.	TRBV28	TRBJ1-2	TGTGCCAGCAGTCTATATGAGCTCTATGGCTACACCTTC	CASSLYELYGYTF
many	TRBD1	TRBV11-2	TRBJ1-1	TGTGCCAGCAGCTCGGACAGGGGGCTTATCATGAACACTGAAGCTTTCTTT	CASSSDRGLIMNTEAFF
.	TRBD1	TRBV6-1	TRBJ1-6	TGTGCCAGCGGTGGACAGGCCTCAGGGTCACCCCTCCACTTT	CASGGQASGSPLHF
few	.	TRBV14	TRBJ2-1	TGTGCCAGCAGCCAAGATATGGGGGGAGCGGTAGGAACCAATGAGCAGTTCTTC	CASSQDMGGAVGTNEQFF
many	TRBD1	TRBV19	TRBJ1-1	TGTGCCAGTAGTGGGGCTGTAAAGGGGGCGCCCCGTGGTGAAGCTTTCTTT	CASSGAVKGAPRGEAFF
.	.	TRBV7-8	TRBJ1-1	TGTGCCAGCAGCGAATCAGACGGGGGAAGCACTGAAGCTTTCTTT	CASSESDGGSTEAFF
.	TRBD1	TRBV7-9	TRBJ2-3	TGTGCCAGCAGCTTAAGGACAGGGGGCCGCGGAGATACGCAGTATTTT	CASSLRTGGRGDTQYF
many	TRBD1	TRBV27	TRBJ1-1	TGTGCCAGCTTCGACAGGGAATCGAGCAACACTGAAGCTTTCTTT	CASFDRESSNTEAFF
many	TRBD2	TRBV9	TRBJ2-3	TGTGCCAGCAGCCCCACTAGCGGGAGTTCTGATACGCAGTATTTT	CASSPTSGSSDTQYF
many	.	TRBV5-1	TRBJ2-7	TGCGCCAGCAGCCCGGGAGGGGGACAGACTCATCCCTACGAGCAGTACTTC	CASSPGGGQTHPYEQYF
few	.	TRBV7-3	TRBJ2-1	TGTGCCAGCAGCCCTACCAGTGGGGATGAGCAGTTCTTC	CASSPTSGDEQFF
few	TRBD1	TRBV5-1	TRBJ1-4	TGCGCCAGCAGCGGTACACAGGGGGGAAATGAAAAACTGTTTTTT	CASSGTQGGNEKLFF
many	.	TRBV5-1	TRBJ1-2	TGCGCCAGCAGTTGGCAGGGAGGGAATAATGGCTACACCTTC	CASSWQGGNNGYTF
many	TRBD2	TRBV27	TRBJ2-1	TGTGCCAGCAGTATAAGCGGGGGGTCTAACAATGAGCAGTTCTTC	CASSISGGSNNEQFF
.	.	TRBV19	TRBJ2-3	TGTGCCAGTAGTCGGGGTAGGCCCACAGATACGCAGTATTTT	CASSRGRPTDTQYF
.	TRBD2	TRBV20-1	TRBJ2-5	TGCAGTGCTAGTGTACCTGGACTAGCGGGGGGGCAGTTAGTCCAGTACTTC	CSASVPGLAGGQLVQYF
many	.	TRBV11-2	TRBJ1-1	TGTGCCAGCAGCCCCCCTCGGCTGCAAACTTTCTTT	CASSPPRLQTFF
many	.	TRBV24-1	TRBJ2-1	TGTGCCACCAGTGCCCGGAGCTCCTACAATGAGCAGTTCTTC	CATSARSSYNEQFF
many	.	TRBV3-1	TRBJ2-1	TGTGCCAGCAGCCAAGAGTTGCGAGACGCTTACAATGAGCAGTTCTTC	CASSQELRDAYNEQFF
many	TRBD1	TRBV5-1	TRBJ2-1	TGCGCCAGCAGCTTCGCCCCCGGACAGGGAAGGTACAATGAGCAGTTCTTC	CASSFAPGQGRYNEQFF
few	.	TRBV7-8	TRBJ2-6	TGTGCCAGCAGCTTAGCTGGACTACCCTCTGGGGCCAACGTCCTGACTTTC	CASSLAGLPSGANVLTF
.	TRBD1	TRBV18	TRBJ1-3	TGTGCCAGCTCACCACCGGGACAGGTCTCTGGAAACACCATATATTTT	CASSPPGQVSGNTIYF
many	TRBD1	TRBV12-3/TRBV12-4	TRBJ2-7	TGTGCCAGCAGTTTCTCGGGACAGGCTTACGAGCAGTACTTC	CASSFSGQAYEQYF
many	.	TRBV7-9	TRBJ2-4	TGTGCCAGCAGCTCCGGGCCCCTACAGCCAACAATAGCCAAAAACATTCAGTACTTC	CASSSGPLQPTIAKNIQYF
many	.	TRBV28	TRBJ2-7	TGTGCCAACAGTTTTTCCGGGTTTGAGGGGGAGCAGTACTTC	CANSFSGFEGEQYF
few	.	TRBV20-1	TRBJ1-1	TGCAGTGCGGGCCGAAGGACTGAAGCTTTCTTT	CSAGRRTEAFF
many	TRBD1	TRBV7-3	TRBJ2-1	TGTGCCAGCAGCCAGACAGGGAGCACCTACAATGAGCAGTTCTTC	CASSQTGSTYNEQFF
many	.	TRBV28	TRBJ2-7	TGTGCCAGCAGTTTGGCAGACAGGTACGAGCAGTACTTC	CASSLADRYEQYF
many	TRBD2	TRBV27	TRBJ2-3	TGTGCCAGCAGTCGATCCCGGACTAGCGGGGGGGCGTGGCCGTGGGGGCAGTATTTT	CASSRSRTSGGAWPWGQYF
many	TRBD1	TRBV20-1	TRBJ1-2	TGCAGTGCTAGAGATCAGTTGACGTGGGGCAGGGGGACAACTAACTATGGCTACACCTTC	CSARDQLTWGRGTTNYGYTF
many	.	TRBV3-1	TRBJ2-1	TGTGCCAGCAGCCAAGAGAGGTTCGGAGCCTACAATGAGCAGTTCTTC	CASSQERFGAYNEQFF